This entry describes one T cell receptor (beta chain). These data originate in a study of blood T cell repertoires in COVID-19. Study-wide background: The study drew acute and convalescent COVID-19 samples from the United States, Italy and Spain.

In the original processing: Nucleated cell counts were estimated from reference gene primer amplification. TCRdb keeps only in-frame clones here, not all; method: immunoSEQ multiplex PCR. The DNA gave D and trimming, while V, J and clone size come from that table. The data hold about 290,000 clones, with around 90% observed a single time. The CDR3 runs to 14 residues. V was cut by 5 bases and J by 3 bases, with 13 bases left in between. Germline V gives CDR1 LNHNV, CDR2 YYDKDF (reference sequence). Residents of about two dozen US areas, aged about 18 to 89 years, made up the participants. The specimen sequenced was PBMCs or T cells enriched from blood (not recorded which). The chain carries TRBV15 and TRBJ1-1, with D uncertain. This receptor was obtained from a woman aged 40-49 years who had recovered from COVID-19. DNA for the CDR3: TGTGCCACCAGCCTACAGAGACCTTACACTGAAGCTTTCTTT. Translation gives CATSLQRPYTEAFF. The variable domain in full, completed from reference TRBV15 and TRBJ1-1, reads DAMVIQNPRYQVTQFGKPVTLSCSQTLNHNVMYWYQQKSSQAPKLLFHYYDKDFNNEADTPDNFQSRRPNTSFCFLDIRSPGLGDTAMYLCATSLQRPYTEAFFGQGTRLTVV.